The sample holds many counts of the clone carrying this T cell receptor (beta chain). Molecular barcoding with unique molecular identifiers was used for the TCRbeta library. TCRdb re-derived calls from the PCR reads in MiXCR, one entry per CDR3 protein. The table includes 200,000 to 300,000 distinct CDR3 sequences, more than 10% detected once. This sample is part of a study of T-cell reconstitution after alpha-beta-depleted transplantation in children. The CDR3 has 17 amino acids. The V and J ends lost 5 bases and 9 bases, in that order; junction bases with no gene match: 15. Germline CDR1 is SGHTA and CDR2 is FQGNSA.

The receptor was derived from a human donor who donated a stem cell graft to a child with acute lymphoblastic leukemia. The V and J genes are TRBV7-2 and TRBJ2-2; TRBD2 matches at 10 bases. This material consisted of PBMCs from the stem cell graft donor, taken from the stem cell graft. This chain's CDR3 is CASSPRSTSGEGRELFF. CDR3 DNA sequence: TGTGCCAGCAGCCCCCGAAGCACTAGCGGGGAGGGGCGGGAGCTGTTTTTT.